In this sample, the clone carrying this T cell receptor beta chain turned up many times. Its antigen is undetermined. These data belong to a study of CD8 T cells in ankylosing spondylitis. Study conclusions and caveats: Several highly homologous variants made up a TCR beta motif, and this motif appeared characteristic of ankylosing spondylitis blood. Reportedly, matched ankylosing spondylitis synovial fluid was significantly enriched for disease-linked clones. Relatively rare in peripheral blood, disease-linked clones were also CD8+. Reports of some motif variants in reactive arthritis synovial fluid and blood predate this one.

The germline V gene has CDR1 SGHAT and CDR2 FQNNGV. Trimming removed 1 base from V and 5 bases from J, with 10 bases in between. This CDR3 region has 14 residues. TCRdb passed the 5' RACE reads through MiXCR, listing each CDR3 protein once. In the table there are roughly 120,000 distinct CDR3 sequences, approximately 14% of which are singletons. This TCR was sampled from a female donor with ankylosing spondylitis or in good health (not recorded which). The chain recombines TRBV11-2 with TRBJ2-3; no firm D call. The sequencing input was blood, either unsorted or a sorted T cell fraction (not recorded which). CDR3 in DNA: TGTGCCAGCAGCTTAGGCTATTCACAAGATACGCAGTATTTT. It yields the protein CASSLGYSQDTQYF.